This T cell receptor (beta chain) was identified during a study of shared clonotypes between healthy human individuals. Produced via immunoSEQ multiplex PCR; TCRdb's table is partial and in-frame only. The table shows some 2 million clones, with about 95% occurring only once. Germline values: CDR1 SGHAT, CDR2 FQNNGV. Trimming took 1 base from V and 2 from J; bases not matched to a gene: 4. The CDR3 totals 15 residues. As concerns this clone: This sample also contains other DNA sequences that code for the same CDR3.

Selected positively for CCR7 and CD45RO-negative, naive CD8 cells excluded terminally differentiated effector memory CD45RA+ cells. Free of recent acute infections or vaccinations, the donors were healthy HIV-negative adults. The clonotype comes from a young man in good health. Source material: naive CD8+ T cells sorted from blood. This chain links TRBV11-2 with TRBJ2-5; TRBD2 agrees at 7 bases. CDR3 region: CASSLVSGIQETQYF. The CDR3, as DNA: TGTGCCAGCAGCTTAGTGAGCGGGATACAAGAGACCCAGTACTTC.